A selection of T cell receptor beta chains follows, all from one sample in a study of coeliac disease. Profiled with immunoSEQ multiplex PCR; TCRdb holds only in-frame clones, not every one. The table includes about 4,700 clones, about 61% detected once. Material: lamina propria lymphocytes from the gut. These receptors all come from a woman aged 70-85 years with celiac disease. The CDR3 runs from the conserved cysteine through the conserved F or W. Each record gives: J gene, V gene, D gene, clone size, CDR3 protein, CDR3 DNA. D genes are given only for firm matches. The size field is filled for only some rows; it gives once, few, many or a size class.

TRBJ2-5	TRBV5-1	TRBD1	-	CASSLGGQGVETQYF	TGCGCCAGCAGCTTGGGCGGACAGGGGGTCGAGACCCAGTACTTC
TRBJ2-1	TRBV7-3	TRBD2	once	CASSLAASGGYPSSYNEQFF	TGTGCCAGCAGCTTAGCCGCTAGCGGGGGATATCCGAGCTCCTACAATGAGCAGTTCTTC
TRBJ1-3	TRBV19	-	-	CASSSRQNPGNTIYF	TGTGCCAGTAGTTCCCGACAGAATCCTGGAAACACCATATATTTT
TRBJ2-2	TRBV5-1	-	-	CASSLNSATGELFF	TGCGCCAGCAGCTTGAATAGTGCCACCGGGGAGCTGTTTTTT
TRBJ2-1	TRBV4-3	TRBD1	-	CASSQSPGQYSSYNEQFF	TGCGCCAGCAGCCAAAGCCCGGGACAGTATAGCTCCTACAATGAGCAGTTCTTC
TRBJ2-7	TRBV19	-	-	CASSIARGHSYEQYF	TGTGCCAGTAGTATAGCCCGCGGACACTCCTACGAGCAGTACTTC
TRBJ2-7	TRBV27	TRBD1	medium-sized	CASSSGTGGYEQYF	TGTGCCAGCAGTTCCGGGACAGGGGGTTACGAGCAGTACTTC
TRBJ2-3	TRBV19	-	-	CASSPRTRGTDTQYF	TGTGCCAGTAGTCCCCGGACTCGGGGCACAGATACGCAGTATTTT
TRBJ1-6	TRBV28	-	few	CASSFAGGGSYNSPLHF	TGTGCCAGCAGTTTTGCGGGGGGGGGCTCCTATAATTCACCCCTCCACTTT
TRBJ1-2	TRBV25-1	-	-	CASSESFNYGYTF	TGTGCCAGCAGTGAGAGTTTCAACTATGGCTACACCTTC
TRBJ2-7	TRBV7-3	TRBD1	few	CASSSGTGEGYEQYF	TGTGCCAGCAGTTCCGGGACAGGGGAGGGCTACGAGCAGTACTTC
TRBJ2-3	TRBV11-3	TRBD2	-	CASSPGGSTDTQYF	TGTGCCAGCAGCCCGGGGGGGAGCACAGATACGCAGTATTTT
TRBJ2-2	TRBV27	-	-	CASSVDRRGTGELFF	TGTGCCAGCAGTGTGGACAGGCGGGGCACCGGGGAGCTGTTTTTT
TRBJ2-3	TRBV28	-	few	CASTGKRLTDTQYF	TGTGCCAGCACCGGAAAACGACTCACAGATACGCAGTATTTT
TRBJ1-1	TRBV5-1	-	-	CASSLAPDTEAFF	TGCGCCAGCAGCTTGGCGCCGGACACTGAAGCTTTCTTT
TRBJ1-3	TRBV9	-	once	CASSVAALAGVGGNTIYF	TGTGCCAGCAGCGTGGCCGCCCTCGCAGGGGTTGGTGGAAACACCATATATTTT
TRBJ1-2	TRBV7-2	TRBD1	once	CASSLADRANYGYTF	TGTGCCAGCAGCTTAGCGGACAGGGCTAACTATGGCTACACCTTC
TRBJ1-1	TRBV5-1	TRBD1	-	CASSLGQGMNTEAFF	TGCGCCAGCAGCCTGGGACAGGGTATGAACACTGAAGCTTTCTTT
TRBJ2-5	TRBV7-2	-	-	CASRRDYGTQYF	TGTGCCAGCAGGCGAGATTACGGGACCCAGTACTTC
TRBJ1-3	TRBV28	TRBD1	-	CASSAPGQGANTIYF	TGTGCCAGCAGTGCGCCGGGACAGGGGGCAAACACCATATATTTT
TRBJ1-6	TRBV27	-	medium-sized	CASSLSQRSPLHF	TGTGCCAGCAGTTTGTCACAACGCTCACCCCTCCACTTT
TRBJ2-1	TRBV5-6	TRBD2	-	CASSLAKAGGPDEQFF	TGTGCCAGCAGCTTGGCCAAAGCGGGGGGGCCTGATGAGCAGTTCTTC
TRBJ2-7	TRBV18	-	-	CASSEDNYEQYF	TGTGCCAGCTCAGAAGACAACTACGAGCAGTACTTC
TRBJ2-7	TRBV5-8	TRBD2	-	CASSPGTSGGDQLWQYF	TGTGCCAGCAGCCCGGGGACTAGCGGGGGGGATCAACTATGGCAGTACTTC
TRBJ1-5	TRBV19	TRBD1	few	CASSIGQGGNQPQHF	TGTGCCAGTAGTATAGGACAGGGTGGCAATCAGCCCCAGCATTTT
TRBJ1-1	TRBV7-9	-	-	CASSFGAGGSEAFF	TGTGCCAGCAGCTTCGGGGCTGGGGGCTCTGAAGCTTTCTTT
TRBJ1-5	TRBV18	-	-	CASSPAHGQPQHF	TGTGCCAGCTCACCGGCCCATGGTCAGCCCCAGCATTTT
TRBJ2-7	TRBV18	-	-	CASSPGLKTGSYEQYF	TGTGCCAGCTCACCAGGGCTAAAGACAGGTTCCTACGAGCAGTACTTC
TRBJ2-3	TRBV9	TRBD1	-	CASSARQGRGSTDTQYF	TGTGCCAGCAGCGCCAGACAGGGTCGGGGTAGCACAGATACGCAGTATTTT
TRBJ2-3	TRBV6-5	TRBD1	-	CASSWGQVADTQYF	TGTGCCAGCAGTTGGGGACAGGTCGCAGATACGCAGTATTTT
TRBJ2-1	TRBV5-1	-	-	CASSATRGVHNEQFF	TGCGCCAGCAGCGCCACTAGAGGTGTCCACAATGAGCAGTTCTTC